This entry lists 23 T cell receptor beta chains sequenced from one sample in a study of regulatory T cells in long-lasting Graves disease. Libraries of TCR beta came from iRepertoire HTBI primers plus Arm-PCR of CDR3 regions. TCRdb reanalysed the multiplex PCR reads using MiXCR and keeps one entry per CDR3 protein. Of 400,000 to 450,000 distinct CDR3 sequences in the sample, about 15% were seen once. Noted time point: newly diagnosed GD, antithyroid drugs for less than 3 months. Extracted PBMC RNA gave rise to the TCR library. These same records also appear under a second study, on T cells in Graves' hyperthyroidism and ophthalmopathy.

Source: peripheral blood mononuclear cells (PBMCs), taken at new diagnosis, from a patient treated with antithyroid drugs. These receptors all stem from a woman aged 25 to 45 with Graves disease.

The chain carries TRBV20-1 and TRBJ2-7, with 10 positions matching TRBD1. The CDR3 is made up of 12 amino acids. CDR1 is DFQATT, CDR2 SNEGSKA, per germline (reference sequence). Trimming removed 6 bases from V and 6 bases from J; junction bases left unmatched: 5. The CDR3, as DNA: TGCAGTGCCGGGACAGGGGCCAGCGAGCAGTACTTC. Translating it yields CSAGTGASEQYF.

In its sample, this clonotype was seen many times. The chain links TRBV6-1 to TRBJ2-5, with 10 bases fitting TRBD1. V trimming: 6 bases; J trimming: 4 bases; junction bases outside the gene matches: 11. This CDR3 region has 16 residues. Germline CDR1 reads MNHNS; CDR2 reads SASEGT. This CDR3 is CASSLGQGRLGETQYF. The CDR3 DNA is TGTGCCAGCAGCTTGGGACAGGGGAGATTGGGAGAGACCCAGTACTTC.

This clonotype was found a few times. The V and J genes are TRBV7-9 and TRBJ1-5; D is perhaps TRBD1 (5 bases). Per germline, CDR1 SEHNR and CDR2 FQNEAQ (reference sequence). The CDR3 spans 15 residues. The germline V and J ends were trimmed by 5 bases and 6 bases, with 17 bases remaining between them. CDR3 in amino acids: CASSGTGGPGQPQHF. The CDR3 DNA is TGTGCCAGCAGCGGGACGGGAGGGCCGGGTCAGCCCCAGCATTTT.

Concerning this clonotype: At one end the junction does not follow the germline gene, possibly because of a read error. The CDR3 loop reads CASRGGLSRHYNEQLF. The CDR3 DNA sequence: TGTGCCAGCAGGGGGGGCCTCTCCCGCCACTACAATGAGCAGCTCTTC. J is TRBJ2-1 and V is TRBV12-3 or TRBV12-4; D possibly matches TRBD1 or TRBD2 (6 bases each). This CDR3 comprises 16 residues.

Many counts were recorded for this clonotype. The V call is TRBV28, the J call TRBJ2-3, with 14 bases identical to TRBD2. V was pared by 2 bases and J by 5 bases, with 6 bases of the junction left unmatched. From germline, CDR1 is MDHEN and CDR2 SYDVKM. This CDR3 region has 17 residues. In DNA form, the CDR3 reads TGTGCCAGCAGTTTACGGGGACTAGCGGGAGCCATAGATACGCAGTATTTT. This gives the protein CASSLRGLAGAIDTQYF.

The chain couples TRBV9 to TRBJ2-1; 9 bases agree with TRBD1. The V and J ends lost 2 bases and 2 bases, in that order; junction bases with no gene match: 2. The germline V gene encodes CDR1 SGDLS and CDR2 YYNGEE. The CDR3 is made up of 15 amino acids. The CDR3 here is CASSVWTGAYNEQFF. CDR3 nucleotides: TGTGCCAGCAGCGTTTGGACAGGGGCCTACAATGAGCAGTTCTTC.

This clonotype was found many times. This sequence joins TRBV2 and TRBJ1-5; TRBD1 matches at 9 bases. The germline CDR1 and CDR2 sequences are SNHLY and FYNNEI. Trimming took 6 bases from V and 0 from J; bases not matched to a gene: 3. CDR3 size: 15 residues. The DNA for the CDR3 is TGTGCCAGCAGGCGGGACAGGGCTAGCAATCAGCCCCAGCATTTT. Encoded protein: CASRRDRASNQPQHF.

CDR3 sequence reads: CATMDHNEQFF. CDR3 DNA: TGTGCCACCATGGATCACAATGAGCAGTTCTTC. V is TRBV10-3 and J is TRBJ2-1, with unresolved D. V lost 10 bases, J lost 5 bases, and 9 bases lay in between. Per the germline V gene, CDR1 is ENHRY and CDR2 is SYGVKD. The CDR3 has 11 amino acids.

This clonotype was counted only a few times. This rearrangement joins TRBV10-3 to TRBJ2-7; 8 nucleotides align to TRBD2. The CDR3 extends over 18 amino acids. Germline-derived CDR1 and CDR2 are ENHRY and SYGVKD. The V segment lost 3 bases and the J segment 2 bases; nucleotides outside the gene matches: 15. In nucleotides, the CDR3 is TGTGCCATCAGTGATTCAGAAGTAGTTGGACTAGCAACCTACGAGCAGTACTTC. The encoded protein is CAISDSEVVGLATYEQYF.

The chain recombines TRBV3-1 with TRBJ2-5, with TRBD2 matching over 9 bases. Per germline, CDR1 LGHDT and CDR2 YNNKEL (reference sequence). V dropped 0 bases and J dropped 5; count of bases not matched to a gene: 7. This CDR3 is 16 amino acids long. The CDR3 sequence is CASSQDSLAGKETQYF. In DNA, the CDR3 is TGTGCCAGCAGCCAAGATTCCCTAGCGGGAAAGGAGACCCAGTACTTC.

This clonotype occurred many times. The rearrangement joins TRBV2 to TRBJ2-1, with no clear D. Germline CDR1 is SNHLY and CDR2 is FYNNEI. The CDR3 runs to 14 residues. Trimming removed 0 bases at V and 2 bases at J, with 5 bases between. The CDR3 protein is CASSEARAYNEQFF. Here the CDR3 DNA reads TGTGCCAGCAGTGAAGCTAGGGCCTACAATGAGCAGTTCTTC.

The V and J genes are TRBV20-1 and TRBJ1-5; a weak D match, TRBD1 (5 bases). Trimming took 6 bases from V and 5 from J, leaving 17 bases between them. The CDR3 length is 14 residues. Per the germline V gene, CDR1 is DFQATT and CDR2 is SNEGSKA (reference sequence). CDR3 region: CSAEGGAGDQPQHF. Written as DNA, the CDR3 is TGCAGTGCCGAAGGTGGGGCGGGGGATCAGCCCCAGCATTTT.

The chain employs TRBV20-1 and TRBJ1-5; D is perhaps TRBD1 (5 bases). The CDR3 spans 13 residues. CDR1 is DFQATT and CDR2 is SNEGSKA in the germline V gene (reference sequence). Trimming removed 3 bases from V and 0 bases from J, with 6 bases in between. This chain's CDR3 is CSARTASNQPQHF. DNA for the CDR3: TGCAGTGCTAGGACAGCTAGCAATCAGCCCCAGCATTTT.

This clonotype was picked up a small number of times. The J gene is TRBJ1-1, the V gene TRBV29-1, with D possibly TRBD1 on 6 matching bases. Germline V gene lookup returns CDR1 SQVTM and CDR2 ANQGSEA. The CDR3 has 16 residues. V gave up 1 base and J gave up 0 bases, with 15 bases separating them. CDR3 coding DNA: TGCAGCGTTGAAGGAGGGGGGGCGGGGATGAACACTGAAGCTTTCTTT. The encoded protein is CSVEGGGAGMNTEAFF.

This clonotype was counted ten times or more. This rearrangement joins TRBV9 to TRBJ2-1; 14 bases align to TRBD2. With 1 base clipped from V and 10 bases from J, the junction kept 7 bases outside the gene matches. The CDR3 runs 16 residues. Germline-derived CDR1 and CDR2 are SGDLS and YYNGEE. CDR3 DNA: TGTGCCAGCAGCGTAAGCGGGACTAGCGGGAGTGCGGAGCAGTTCTTC. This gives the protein CASSVSGTSGSAEQFF.

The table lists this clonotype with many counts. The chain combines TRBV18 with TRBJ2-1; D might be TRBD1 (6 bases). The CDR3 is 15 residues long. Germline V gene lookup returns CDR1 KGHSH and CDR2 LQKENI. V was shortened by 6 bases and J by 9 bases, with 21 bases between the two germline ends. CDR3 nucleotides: TGTGCCAGCTCTCCCATGGGGGCAGGGGTTGGTGAGCAGTTCTTC. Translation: CASSPMGAGVGEQFF.

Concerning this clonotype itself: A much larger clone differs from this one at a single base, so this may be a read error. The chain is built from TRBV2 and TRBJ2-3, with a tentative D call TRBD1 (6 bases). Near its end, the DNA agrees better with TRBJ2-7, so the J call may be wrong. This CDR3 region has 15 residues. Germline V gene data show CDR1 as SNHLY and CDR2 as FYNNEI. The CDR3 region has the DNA TGTGCCAGCGGTACACCGACAGGCCGGACCTACGAGCAGTACTTC. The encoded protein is CASGTPTGRTYEQYF.

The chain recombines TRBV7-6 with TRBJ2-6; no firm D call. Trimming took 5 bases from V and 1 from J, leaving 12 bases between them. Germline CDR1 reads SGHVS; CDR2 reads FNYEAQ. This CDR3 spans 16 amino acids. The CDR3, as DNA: TGTGCCAGCAGCGATTCGGCGGCTTCTGGGGCCAACGTCCTGACTTTC. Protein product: CASSDSAASGANVLTF. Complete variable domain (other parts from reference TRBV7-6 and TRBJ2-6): GAGVSQSPRYKVTKRGQDVALRCDPISGHVSLYWYRQALGQGPEFLTYFNYEAQQDKSGLPNDRFSAERPEGSISTLTIQRTEQRDSAMYRCASSDSAASGANVLTFGAGSRLTVL.

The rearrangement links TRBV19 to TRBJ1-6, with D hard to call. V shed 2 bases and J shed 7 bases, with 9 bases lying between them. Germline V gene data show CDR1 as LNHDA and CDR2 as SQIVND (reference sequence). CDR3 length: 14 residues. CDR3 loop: CASSIPQGNSPLHF. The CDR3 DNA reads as TGTGCCAGTAGTATACCGCAAGGAAATTCACCCCTCCACTTT.

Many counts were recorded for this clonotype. DNA for the CDR3: TGTGCCAGCAGCCCCGGGCGCCGGGGCTACGAGCAGTACTTC. Residues: CASSPGRRGYEQYF. The chain links TRBV12-3 or TRBV12-4 to TRBJ2-7, with a weak D call TRBD2 (5 bases). Trimming took off 6 bases at V and 3 bases at J, with 15 bases between the two ends. This CDR3 has 14 residues.

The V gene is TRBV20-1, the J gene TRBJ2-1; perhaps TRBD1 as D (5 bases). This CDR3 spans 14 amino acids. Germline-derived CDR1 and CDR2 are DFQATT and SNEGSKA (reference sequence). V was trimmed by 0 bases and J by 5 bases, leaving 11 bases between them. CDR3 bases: TGCAGTGCTAGAGATCCCTCAGGGAACAATGAGCAGTTCTTC. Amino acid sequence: CSARDPSGNNEQFF.

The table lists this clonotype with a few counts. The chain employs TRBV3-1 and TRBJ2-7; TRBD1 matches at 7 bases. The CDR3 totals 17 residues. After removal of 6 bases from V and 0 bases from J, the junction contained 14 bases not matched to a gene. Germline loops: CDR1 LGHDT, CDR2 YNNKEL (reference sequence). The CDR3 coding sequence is TGTGCCAGCAGTGCTACACAGGGGACATTAGACTCCTACGAGCAGTACTTC. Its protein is CASSATQGTLDSYEQYF.

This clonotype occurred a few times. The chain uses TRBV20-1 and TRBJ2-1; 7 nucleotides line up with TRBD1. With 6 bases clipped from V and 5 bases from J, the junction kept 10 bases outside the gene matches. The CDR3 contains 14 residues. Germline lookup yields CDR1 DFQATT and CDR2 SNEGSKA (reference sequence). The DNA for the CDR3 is TGCAGTGCCATCAGGGGGTCTTCGGACAATGAGCAGTTCTTC. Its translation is CSAIRGSSDNEQFF.